Below are 20 T cell receptor beta chains sequenced from a single sample in a study of T cell responses to AZD1222 COVID-19 vaccine. The protocol was immunoSEQ multiplex PCR, while the TCRdb copy is restricted to in-frame clones and leaves out a portion. This sample has more than 95,000 clones, with over 75% found just once. Here the sequenced sample was peripheral blood, taken on day 0 of AZD1222 vaccination. These receptors originate from an adult in good health.

The V gene is TRBV7-3, the J gene TRBJ1-1; D may be TRBD1 (6 bases). Trimming left V 5 bases short and J 1 base short, with 8 bases between. The germline V gene encodes CDR1 SGHTA and CDR2 FQGTGA. The CDR3 extends over 13 amino acids. This chain's CDR3 is CASSKQGNTEAFF. Here the CDR3 DNA reads TGTGCCAGCAGCAAACAGGGGAACACTGAAGCTTTCTTT.

The chain combines TRBV19 with TRBJ2-7; D not resolved. The V end lost 5 bases, the J end lost 3 bases, and 20 bases lay between the germline ends. The V gene's germline CDR1 is LNHDA and CDR2 SQIVND (reference sequence). The CDR3 totals 16 residues. The CDR3 nucleotides read TGTGCCAGTAGTGAACGCCGGGCCGTCCCGTTCTACGAGCAGTACTTC. Residues: CASSERRAVPFYEQYF.

The rearrangement joins TRBV6-5 to TRBJ2-1; D is unclear. The CDR3 has 14 residues. The germline V and J ends were trimmed by 6 bases and 3 bases, with 12 bases remaining between them. Germline loops: CDR1 MNHEY, CDR2 SVGAGI. The CDR3 nucleotides read TGTGCCAGCAGCCCGAGGAGTTTCTACAATGAGCAGTTCTTC. As protein: CASSPRSFYNEQFF.

The V and J genes are TRBV19 and TRBJ1-2; 7 bases are a match to TRBD1. This CDR3 is 15 amino acids long. V shed 7 bases, J shed 2 bases, and the junction held 10 bases outside the gene matches. The V gene's germline CDR1 is LNHDA and CDR2 SQIVND (reference sequence). The CDR3 region is CASTQRQGINYGYTF. CDR3 sequence (DNA): TGTGCCAGTACCCAGAGACAGGGAATCAACTATGGCTACACCTTC.

The genes are TRBV4-3 and TRBJ1-2, with 7 bases lining up with TRBD1. Germline values: CDR1 LGHNA, CDR2 YSLEER. The ends lost 1 base at V and 6 bases at J; junction bases unmatched: 11. CDR3 length: 16 residues. The CDR3 bases are TGCGCCAGCAGCCAAGCCCACAGGGGAGGCGACGATGGCTACACCTTC. This gives the protein CASSQAHRGGDDGYTF.

This chain links TRBV3-1 (or the pseudogene TRBV3-2) with TRBJ2-1; 10 bases are shared with TRBD1. The germline V gene encodes CDR1 LGHDT and CDR2 YNNKEL (reference sequence). Losses at the gene ends were 9 bases for V and 10 bases for J; bases not matched to a gene: 12. CDR3 length equals 14 residues. Here the CDR3 DNA reads TGTGCCAGTACTCCGGGACAGGGGTCTCAGGAGCAGTTCTTC. Translating it yields CASTPGQGSQEQFF.

V is TRBV6-2 or TRBV6-3 and J is TRBJ2-7, with D unresolved. CDR3 length: 15 residues. CDR1 and CDR2 (germline): MNHEY, SVGEGT. V was clipped by 5 bases and J by 5 bases, with 19 bases between them. The CDR3 sequence is CASSPGFESPHEQYF. The CDR3 region has the DNA TGTGCCAGCAGTCCGGGCTTCGAATCTCCTCACGAGCAGTACTTC.

The chain combines TRBV3-1 (or the pseudogene TRBV3-2) with TRBJ2-7; 7 positions match TRBD1. Germline V gene lookup returns CDR1 LGHDT and CDR2 YNNKEL (reference sequence). The V gene end was trimmed by 3 bases and the J gene end by 11 bases; junction bases not matched to a gene: 7. This CDR3 spans 12 amino acids. The CDR3 region has the DNA TGTGCCAGCAGCCATGACAAAGGACAGGAGTACTTC. Translating it yields CASSHDKGQEYF.

This rearrangement joins TRBV5-5 to TRBJ1-1; D unclear. This CDR3 has 14 residues. Deletions cut 3 bases from V and 1 base from J, with 10 bases between. CDR1 is SGHKS, CDR2 YYEKEE, per germline (reference sequence). This CDR3 is CASSWLGANTEAFF. The DNA for the CDR3 is TGTGCCAGCAGCTGGTTAGGAGCGAACACTGAAGCTTTCTTT.

This clone was seen a single time. The chain is built from TRBV3-1 (or the pseudogene TRBV3-2) and TRBJ1-1; 7 bases are a match to TRBD1. J was trimmed by 5 bases and V by 2 bases; bases with no gene match: 17. The germline CDR1 and CDR2 sequences are LGHDT and YNNKEL (reference sequence). This CDR3 is built from 18 residues. The CDR3 region has the DNA TGTGCCAGCAGCCAACTACTGGGAGCGGGGCAGGGGGGAACTGAAGCTTTCTTT. Protein: CASSQLLGAGQGGTEAFF.

The chain is built from TRBV19 and TRBJ2-6; tentative D call: TRBD1 (5 bases). The CDR3 sequence is 16 residues long. CDR1 and CDR2 from the germline V gene are LNHDA and SQIVND (reference sequence). Trimming removed 1 base from V and 0 bases from J, with 7 bases in between. The CDR3, as DNA: TGTGCCAGTAGTATAGGACAGATCTCTGGGGCCAACGTCCTGACTTTC. This codes for CASSIGQISGANVLTF.

In its sample, this clone was seen a few times. This rearrangement joins TRBV3-1 (or the pseudogene TRBV3-2) to TRBJ2-7, with a possible D match to TRBD1 (6 bases). The ends were cut back, 3 bases at V and 2 bases at J, with 14 bases in the middle. The length of the CDR3 is 15 residues. Per germline, CDR1 LGHDT and CDR2 YNNKEL (reference sequence). CDR3: CASSQKQGVAYEQYF. The DNA for the CDR3 is TGTGCCAGCAGCCAGAAACAGGGTGTCGCCTACGAGCAGTACTTC.

The J gene is TRBJ1-6, the V gene TRBV4-2; D unresolved. Germline V lookup: CDR1 LGHNA, CDR2 YNFKEQ. Deletions cut 4 bases from V and 5 bases from J, with 6 bases between. The CDR3 totals 13 residues. The CDR3 loop is CASSRGDNSPLHF. The CDR3 nucleotides are TGTGCCAGCAGCCGTGGGGATAATTCACCCCTCCACTTT.

The chain combines TRBV6-4 with TRBJ2-1, with 10 bases that match TRBD2. The germline V gene encodes CDR1 MRHNA and CDR2 SNTAGT. This CDR3 is built from 15 residues. Trimming cost V 0 bases and J 4 bases; bases outside gene matches: 0. CDR3 coding DNA: TGTGCCAGCAGTGACTCAGCGGGAGGGTACAATGAGCAGTTCTTC. Amino acids: CASSDSAGGYNEQFF.

The rearrangement joins TRBV4-1 to TRBJ1-4; D unresolved. Germline V gives CDR1 MGHRA, CDR2 YSYEKL. The CDR3 spans 15 residues. Trimming removed 0 bases from V and 3 bases from J, with 8 bases in between. The CDR3 spells CASSQDPAPNEKLFF. The CDR3 nucleotides read TGCGCCAGCAGCCAAGATCCGGCCCCTAATGAAAAACTGTTTTTT.

The rearrangement joins TRBV18 to TRBJ2-7; D possibly corresponds to TRBD2 (6 bases). The germline CDR1 and CDR2 sequences are KGHSH and LQKENI. The CDR3 is made up of 17 amino acids. V lost 2 bases and J 3 bases, leaving 20 bases between the germline ends. CDR3: CASSPTTPSGGFYEQYF. The CDR3 nucleotides read TGTGCCAGCTCACCAACAACCCCTTCCGGGGGATTCTACGAGCAGTACTTC.

This chain connects TRBV13 to TRBJ2-2, with D possibly matching TRBD1 (6 bases). This CDR3 spans 14 amino acids. V was clipped by 10 bases and J by 2 bases, with 14 bases between them. Germline V gene lookup returns CDR1 PRHDT and CDR2 FYEKMQ (reference sequence). The CDR3 reads CAIHRESNTGELFF. As DNA, the CDR3 is TGTGCCATCCACAGGGAATCTAACACCGGGGAGCTGTTTTTT.

This clone appeared a few times. The chain employs TRBV5-1 and TRBJ2-3, with 7 bases aligning to TRBD1. Trimming removed 4 bases from V and 5 bases from J; junction bases left unmatched: 13. CDR1 and CDR2 from the germline V gene are SGHRS and YFSETQ. The length of the CDR3 is 16 residues. The CDR3 spells CASSGQVAGVGDTQYF. DNA for the CDR3: TGCGCCAGCAGCGGACAGGTCGCGGGCGTGGGAGATACGCAGTATTTT. Looking up the rest from reference TRBV5-1 and TRBJ2-3 gives the full variable domain: KAGVTQTPRYLIKTRGQQVTLSCSPISGHRSVSWYQQTPGQGLQFLFEYFSETQRNKGNFPGRFSGRQFSNSRSEMNVSTLELGDSALYLCASSGQVAGVGDTQYFGPGTRLTVL.

The chain has TRBV5-1 and TRBJ2-1, with a weak D call TRBD1 (5 bases). This CDR3 has 15 residues. V was pared by 1 base and J by 7 bases, with 15 bases between. Germline CDR1 SGHRS, CDR2 YFSETQ. The CDR3 loop is CASSLRARPGNEQFF. The CDR3 DNA follows: TGCGCCAGCAGCTTGCGGGCCCGGCCAGGGAATGAGCAGTTCTTC.

This clone was detected once. The chain joins TRBV28 to TRBJ1-2, with a tentative D call TRBD1 (6 bases). V dropped 8 bases and J dropped 2 bases, with 18 bases sitting between them. This CDR3 comprises 15 residues. The germline V gene encodes CDR1 MDHEN and CDR2 SYDVKM. The CDR3 is CASSTLTGLNYGYTF. CDR3 coding DNA: TGTGCCAGCTCTACCTTAACAGGGCTCAACTATGGCTACACCTTC.